A selection of T cell receptor beta chains follows, all from one sample in a study of OX40 agonist ivuxolimab in advanced cancers. Method: immunoSEQ multiplex PCR; TCRdb's copy keeps in-frame clones and lacks some. The table records around 43,000 clones, more than 80% of them present only once. Sequences were derived from CD4+ or CD8+ T cells sorted from blood, sampled in a trial of the OX40 agonist ivuxolimab. These TCRs come from an adult with an advanced solid tumor such as melanoma, head and neck, liver or kidney cancer. CDR3s include the opening cysteine and the closing phenylalanine or tryptophan. A D gene is named only where the DNA matches it firmly. The size field is filled for only some rows; it gives once, few, many or a size class.

clone size	V gene	D gene	J gene	CDR3 DNA	CDR3 protein
NA	TRBV6-5	NA	TRBJ1-2	TGTGCCAGCAGTTACGGGCGGGGGTTTCGCTATGGCTACACCTTC	CASSYGRGFRYGYTF
NA	TRBV9	NA	TRBJ2-3	TGTGCCAGCTCCGCGGTGGCGGCCCGCGCAGATACGCAGTATTTT	CASSAVAARADTQYF
once	TRBV9	NA	TRBJ2-5	TGTGCCAGCAGCGTAGAGGGGAATCAAGAGACCCAGTACTTC	CASSVEGNQETQYF
NA	TRBV29-1	NA	TRBJ2-7	TGCAGCGTTGAAGGGGGGCGAGCCTACGAGCAGTACTTC	CSVEGGRAYEQYF
once	TRBV6-5	NA	TRBJ2-3	TGTGCCAGCAGTTATGGAACAGATACGCAGTATTTT	CASSYGTDTQYF
NA	TRBV6-6	TRBD1	TRBJ2-2	TGTGCCAGCAGTCGACAGGGAAGGTCTCTCGGGGAGCTGTTTTTT	CASSRQGRSLGELFF
NA	TRBV13	NA	TRBJ2-7	TGTGCCAGCAGCTTACAGCGGAGCTCCTACGAGCAGTACTTC	CASSLQRSSYEQYF
NA	TRBV9	TRBD1	TRBJ1-1	TGTGCCAGCGGTCGGGACAGGCTCAACACTGAAGCTTTCTTT	CASGRDRLNTEAFF
NA	TRBV7-8	TRBD1	TRBJ1-2	TGTGCCAGCAGCTCGTCGGGACAGGCCGACTATGGCTACACCTTC	CASSSSGQADYGYTF
NA	TRBV7-2	TRBD1	TRBJ1-3	TGTGCCAGCAGCTATGACAGGGGTGGAAACACCATATATTTT	CASSYDRGGNTIYF
NA	TRBV5-4	TRBD1	TRBJ2-7	TGTGCCAGCAGCCAAGGGACAGGGGACCCGTACGAGCAGTACTTC	CASSQGTGDPYEQYF
NA	TRBV5-1	NA	TRBJ2-3	TGCGCCAGCAGCTTTCCCCCGGACAGAGTTCGTCTTAACACAGATACGCAGTATTTT	CASSFPPDRVRLNTDTQYF
NA	TRBV7-7	NA	TRBJ2-7	TGTGCCAGCAGCCCGTCCGTCGGATCGGGGGCAAACGAGCAGTACTTC	CASSPSVGSGANEQYF
NA	TRBV10-2	NA	TRBJ1-3	TGCGCCAGCAGTTACGGGGGTCCGGACACCATATATTTT	CASSYGGPDTIYF
few	TRBV10-2	NA	TRBJ2-7	TGCGCCAGCAGGCCTAGCGTTACATCCTACGAGCAGTACTTC	CASRPSVTSYEQYF
NA	TRBV5-6	NA	TRBJ2-7	TGTGCCAGCAGTTCACCAGACAGCGTTCTAGTCTACGAGCAGTACTTC	CASSSPDSVLVYEQYF
once	TRBV19	TRBD1	TRBJ2-5	TGTGCCAGTAGTAAGGGGCCAGGGGGTTGGAGAGAGACCCAGTACTTC	CASSKGPGGWRETQYF
NA	TRBV14	NA	TRBJ2-3	TGTGCCAGCAGCCACAGTTGGGGAGGACTCACAAATACGCAGTATTTT	CASSHSWGGLTNTQYF
once	TRBV15	NA	TRBJ2-7	TGTGCCACCGCTCTAGGATCCTCCTACGAGCAGTACTTC	CATALGSSYEQYF
few	TRBV14	TRBD2	TRBJ2-5	TGTGCCAGCAGCCAAGATCTAGCGGGAGGAGCCGGGGAGACCCAGTACTTC	CASSQDLAGGAGETQYF
NA	TRBV5-1	NA	TRBJ1-1	TGCGCCAGCAGCTTGAGGCCAGAGATAAGGAACACTGAAGCTTTCTTT	CASSLRPEIRNTEAFF
NA	TRBV5-4	NA	TRBJ1-2	TGTGCCAGCAGCTCCTTAGGGTGGCGCTATGGCTACACCTTC	CASSSLGWRYGYTF
NA	TRBV18	NA	TRBJ2-5	NA	CASSPSVPGRKETQYF
NA	TRBV9	TRBD2	TRBJ2-5	TGTGCCAGCAGCCCACGGGACTATCAAGAGACCCAGTACTTC	CASSPRDYQETQYF
few	TRBV7-9	NA	TRBJ1-1	TGTGCCAGCAGCTTATCGATCCGGGGGCTAGGGACTGAAGCTTTCTTT	CASSLSIRGLGTEAFF
NA	TRBV7-9	NA	TRBJ2-2	TGTGCCAGCAGCTTCCCACAGGGATCGTGGGAAGGGTCGGAGCTGTTTTTT	CASSFPQGSWEGSELFF